These 23 T cell receptor beta chains share one sample of origin, sequenced in a study of vaccination effects on CD4 cells after COVID-19. Subsequent to roughly 9 days of culture, CD4+ T cells were isolated. Antigens of these TCRs are unknown. Using immunoSEQ multiplex PCR, the repertoire was profiled, and TCRdb retains in-frame clones only, with some absent. The table lists around 30,000 clones, about 62% of them singletons. The sample in question was CD4+ T cells from PBMCs cultured without peptide, obtained before COVID-19 vaccination. Receptors originate from a human donor who received a COVID-19 vaccine.

This clone came up a few times. The chain employs TRBV27 and TRBJ1-1, with D perhaps matching TRBD1 (5 bases). Per the germline V gene, CDR1 is MNHEY and CDR2 is SMNVEV (reference sequence). V dropped 2 bases and J dropped 5 bases, with 9 bases sitting between them. The CDR3 totals 13 residues. In DNA form, the CDR3 reads TGTGCCAGCAGTTTACTGGGGGTAACTGAAGCTTTCTTT. This codes for CASSLLGVTEAFF.

J is TRBJ1-5 and V is TRBV10-3, with 12 bases matching TRBD1. The CDR3 contains 18 residues. Germline V gives CDR1 ENHRY, CDR2 SYGVKD. The ends lost 2 bases at V and 6 bases at J; junction bases unmatched: 11. In DNA form, the CDR3 reads TGTGCCATCAGTGAGACCGGGACAGGGGGCACGTCTGTTCAGCCCCAGCATTTT. It yields the protein CAISETGTGGTSVQPQHF.

The chain has TRBV19 and TRBJ2-2; 7 bases agree with TRBD2. CDR1 and CDR2 from the germline V gene are LNHDA and SQIVND (reference sequence). The junction had 7 bases not matched to a gene; V was cut back by 4 bases and J by 2 bases. The CDR3 loop spans 16 amino acids. The CDR3 DNA reads TGTGCCAGTAGTACCTCAAGCGGGATTAACACCGGGGAGCTGTTTTTT. It encodes CASSTSSGINTGELFF. Based on the CDR3 plus reference TRBV19 and TRBJ2-2, the full variable domain is DGGITQSPKYLFRKEGQNVTLSCEQNLNHDAMYWYRQDPGQGLRLIYYSQIVNDFQKGDIAEGYSVSREKKESFPLTVTSAQKNPTAFYLCASSTSSGINTGELFFGEGSRLTVL.

This chain connects TRBV11-2 to TRBJ2-6; 8 bases map to TRBD1. The CDR3 length is 17 residues. V lost 5 bases to trimming and J lost 2 bases; unmatched junction nucleotides: 8. Per the germline V gene, CDR1 is SGHAT and CDR2 is FQNNGV. CDR3 protein: CASSLGQGNPGANVLTF. The CDR3 DNA follows: TGTGCCAGCAGCCTCGGACAGGGTAATCCTGGGGCCAACGTCCTGACTTTC.

This clone appeared a few times. This chain joins TRBV28 and TRBJ1-2, with TRBD1 matching 10 bases. The CDR3 has 18 amino acids. The ends lost 7 bases at V and 2 bases at J; junction bases unmatched: 16. Germline V gene lookup returns CDR1 MDHEN and CDR2 SYDVKM. The CDR3 sequence: CASISPRDRGAGNYGYTF. The DNA for the CDR3 is TGTGCCAGCATTTCACCCCGGGACAGGGGAGCAGGGAACTATGGCTACACCTTC.

CDR3 DNA: TGTGCCAGCCGGGGAACCGGGGAGCTGTTTTTT. Protein: CASRGTGELFF. The chain employs TRBV12-3 or TRBV12-4 and TRBJ2-2, with D maybe TRBD2 (5 bases). CDR3 size: 11 residues. Trimming took off 8 bases at V and 5 bases at J, with 6 bases between the two ends.

V gene TRBV19 combines with J gene TRBJ2-3, with D possibly called TRBD1 or TRBD2 (5 bases each). The CDR3 runs 13 residues. With 7 bases removed from V and 3 bases from J, the gap between germline ends came to 11 bases. Germline V gene sequence: CDR1 LNHDA, CDR2 SQIVND (reference sequence). The CDR3 protein is CASMGRATDTQYF. CDR3 coding DNA: TGTGCCAGTATGGGGCGGGCGACAGATACGCAGTATTTT.

The gene calls are TRBV7-2 and TRBJ1-3; the D is unclear. Germline assignment: CDR1 SGHTA and CDR2 FQGNSA. This CDR3 is built from 13 residues. V lost 2 bases, J lost 4 bases, and 6 bases lay in between. CDR3 protein: CASSLFGGNTIYF. The CDR3 DNA reads TGTGCCAGCAGCTTATTTGGGGGAAACACCATATATTTT.

The chain joins TRBV27 to TRBJ1-2, with no clear D. The germline V gene has CDR1 MNHEY and CDR2 SMNVEV (reference sequence). The germline V and J ends were trimmed by 0 bases and 0 bases, with 5 bases remaining between them. This CDR3 has 14 amino acids. The CDR3 DNA follows: TGTGCCAGCAGTTTATCCTCCGCTAACTATGGCTACACCTTC. This sequence encodes CASSLSSANYGYTF.

This sequence joins TRBV30 and TRBJ1-1; a possible D gene is TRBD1 (5 bases). The CDR3 loop spans 12 amino acids. Trimming pared 1 base from V and 7 bases from J, leaving 10 bases between. CDR1 GTSNPN and CDR2 SVGIG come from the germline V gene (reference sequence). The CDR3 DNA sequence: TGTGCCTGGAGTGGGGGGGTGGTTGAAGCTTTCTTT. This translates into CAWSGGVVEAFF.

The chain joins TRBV19 to TRBJ1-5; D gene unclear. Germline CDR1 and CDR2: LNHDA and SQIVND (reference sequence). There are 13 residues in the CDR3. The V end lost 5 bases, the J end lost 0 bases, and 5 bases lay between the germline ends. CDR3 DNA sequence: TGTGCCAGTAGTTATGTTAGCAATCAGCCCCAGCATTTT. Translating gives CASSYVSNQPQHF.

V usage is TRBV5-3 and J usage is TRBJ2-7; 8 nucleotides agree with TRBD2. TRBV5-3 is an ORF; its function is uncertain. V lost 3 bases, J lost 2 bases, and 7 bases stayed unmatched. The CDR3 contains 15 residues. DNA for the CDR3: TGTGCCAGAAGCTCCCCGCGGGGGGATCCCTACGAGCAGTACTTC. Translating it yields CARSSPRGDPYEQYF.

This clone has only one observation. V gene TRBV14 combines with J gene TRBJ2-3; D possibly corresponds to TRBD1 (5 bases). This CDR3 region has 16 residues. Germline V gene lookup returns CDR1 SGHDN and CDR2 FVKESK. The germline V and J ends were trimmed by 1 base and 3 bases, with 14 bases remaining between them. CDR3 sequence: CASSQGQGWGTDTQYF. In DNA form, the CDR3 reads TGTGCCAGCAGCCAAGGTCAGGGATGGGGAACAGATACGCAGTATTTT.

This chain uses TRBV14 with TRBJ1-3; D ambiguous. The V gene lost 1 base and the J gene lost 3 bases, with 4 bases spanning the gap. Germline CDR1 reads SGHDN; CDR2 reads FVKESK. The CDR3 loop spans 13 amino acids. The CDR3 bases are TGTGCCAGCAGCCAAGGGTTTGGAAACACCATATATTTT. Protein: CASSQGFGNTIYF.

The rearrangement joins TRBV24-1 to TRBJ2-5; no definite D call. The V and J ends lost 3 bases and 4 bases respectively, with 8 bases between them. The CDR3 covers 13 residues. The germline V gene encodes CDR1 KGHDR and CDR2 SFDVKD. In nucleotides, the CDR3 is TGTGCCACCAGTGATGGGTCAGGAGAGACCCAGTACTTC. Encoded protein: CATSDGSGETQYF.

The rearrangement links TRBV6-5 to TRBJ1-5; 10 nucleotides line up with TRBD1. CDR1 and CDR2 from the germline V gene are MNHEY and SVGAGI. This CDR3 region has 15 residues. V lost 6 bases, J lost 5 bases, and 7 bases stayed unmatched. For the CDR3, the DNA is TGTGCCAGCAGCCCGACAGGGGGCTTTTATCAGCCCCAGCATTTT. Its protein is CASSPTGGFYQPQHF.

This chain links TRBV5-1 with TRBJ2-3; D call uncertain. The length of the CDR3 is 13 residues. V gave up 9 bases and J gave up 0 bases, with 11 bases separating them. Germline V gene lookup returns CDR1 SGHRS and CDR2 YFSETQ. The CDR3 nucleotides are TGCGCCACCCTAAGGCAAAGCACAGATACGCAGTATTTT. Translation gives CATLRQSTDTQYF. The complete variable domain, with remaining parts taken from reference TRBV5-1 and TRBJ2-3, reads KAGVTQTPRYLIKTRGQQVTLSCSPISGHRSVSWYQQTPGQGLQFLFEYFSETQRNKGNFPGRFSGRQFSNSRSEMNVSTLELGDSALYLCATLRQSTDTQYFGPGTRLTVL.

The V call is TRBV18, the J call TRBJ2-6; D unresolved. The ends were cut back, 2 bases at V and 1 base at J, with 6 bases in the middle. The V gene's germline CDR1 is KGHSH and CDR2 LQKENI. The CDR3 is 15 amino acids. The CDR3 region has the DNA TGTGCCAGCTCACCAAAAAGGTCTGGGGCCAACGTCCTGACTTTC. The encoded protein is CASSPKRSGANVLTF.

This clone was seen just once. This chain uses TRBV9 with TRBJ1-5; 9 nucleotides line up with TRBD1. The germline V gene encodes CDR1 SGDLS and CDR2 YYNGEE. This CDR3 comprises 15 residues. The junction had 3 bases not matched to a gene; V was cut back by 4 bases and J by 1 base. The CDR3 DNA reads as TGTGCCAGCAGCCCGGGACAGGGCAGCAATCAGCCCCAGCATTTT. Translated: CASSPGQGSNQPQHF.

The genes are TRBV6-2 or TRBV6-3 and TRBJ2-1; 8 bases are shared with TRBD2. Germline CDR1 is MNHEY and CDR2 is SVGEGT. V shed 5 bases and J 9 bases; nucleotides not matched to a gene: 12. This CDR3 is 15 amino acids long. This CDR3 reads CASSGTREASIEQFF. CDR3 DNA sequence: TGTGCCAGCAGTGGAACGCGGGAGGCGAGTATTGAGCAGTTCTTC.

CDR3 amino acids: CASSFPGQIAAGGRSYEQYF. As DNA, the CDR3 is TGTGCCAGCAGCTTCCCGGGACAGATCGCGGCGGGGGGGCGGTCCTACGAGCAGTACTTC. The gene calls are TRBV5-8 and TRBJ2-7, with 9 bases aligning to TRBD2. Germline CDR1 SGHTS, CDR2 YDEGEE. This CDR3 is built from 20 residues. V dropped 2 bases and J dropped 1; count of bases not matched to a gene: 19.

DNA for the CDR3: TGTGCCAGCAAGACGGGACTTTTCACAGATACGCAGTATTTT. Translating gives CASKTGLFTDTQYF. J is TRBJ2-3 and V is TRBV6-5; D might be TRBD2 (6 bases). Per germline, CDR1 MNHEY and CDR2 SVGAGI. This CDR3 comprises 14 residues. The V end was cut by 7 bases, the J end by 2 bases, with 13 bases between.

In its sample, this clone was seen a few times. CDR3 residues: CASSQGGTYDSYEQYF. The CDR3 region has the DNA TGTGCCAGCAGCCAAGGGGGGACTTACGACTCCTACGAGCAGTACTTC. The V and J genes are TRBV4-2 and TRBJ2-7; D possibly corresponds to TRBD2 (6 bases). With 1 base removed from V and 0 bases from J, the gap between germline ends came to 13 bases. Germline CDR1 and CDR2: LGHNA and YNFKEQ. The CDR3 extends over 16 amino acids.